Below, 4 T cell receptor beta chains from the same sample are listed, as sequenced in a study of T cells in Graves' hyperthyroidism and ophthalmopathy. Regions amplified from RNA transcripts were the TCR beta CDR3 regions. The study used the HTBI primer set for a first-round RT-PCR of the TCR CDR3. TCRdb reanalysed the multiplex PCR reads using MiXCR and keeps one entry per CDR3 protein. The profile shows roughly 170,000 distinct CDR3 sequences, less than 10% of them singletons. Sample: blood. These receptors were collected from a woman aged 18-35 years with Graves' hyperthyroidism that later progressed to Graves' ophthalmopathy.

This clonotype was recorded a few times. This CDR3 reads CASSLGGGFYEQYF. The CDR3 DNA reads as TGTGCCAGCAGTTTGGGGGGGGGGTTCTACGAGCAGTACTTC. The chain links TRBV28 to TRBJ2-7, with 7 bases aligning to TRBD2. Germline V gene sequence: CDR1 MDHEN, CDR2 SYDVKM. CDR3 length equals 14 residues. Trimming removed 3 bases from V and 3 bases from J; junction bases left unmatched: 5.

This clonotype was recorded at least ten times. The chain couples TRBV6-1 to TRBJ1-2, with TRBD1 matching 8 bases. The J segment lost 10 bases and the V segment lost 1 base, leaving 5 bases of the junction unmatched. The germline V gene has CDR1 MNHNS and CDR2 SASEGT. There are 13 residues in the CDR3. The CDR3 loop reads CASSEGDRRTYTF. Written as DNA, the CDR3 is TGTGCCAGCAGTGAAGGGGACAGGCGGACCTACACCTTC.

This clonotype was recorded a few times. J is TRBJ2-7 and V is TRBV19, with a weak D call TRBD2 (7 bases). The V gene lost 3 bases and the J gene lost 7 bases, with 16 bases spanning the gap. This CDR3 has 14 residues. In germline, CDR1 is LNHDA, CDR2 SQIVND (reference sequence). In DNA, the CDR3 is TGTGCCAGTAGTATGTCCGGGGGGCAAAGGGAGCAGTACTTC. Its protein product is CASSMSGGQREQYF.

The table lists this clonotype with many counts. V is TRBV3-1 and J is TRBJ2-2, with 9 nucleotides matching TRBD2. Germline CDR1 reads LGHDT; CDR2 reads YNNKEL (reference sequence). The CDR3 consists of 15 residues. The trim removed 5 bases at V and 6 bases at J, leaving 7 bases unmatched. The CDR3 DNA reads TGTGCCAGCAGCAAGATTAGCGGGGGCCCCGGGGAGCTGTTTTTT. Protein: CASSKISGGPGELFF.